These T cell receptor beta chains were read from a single sample in a study of brain T cells in children with intractable seizures. The method was immunoSEQ multiplex PCR; TCRdb's version includes in-frame clones alone and lacks a portion of them. Of just under 65,000 clones in the sample, 95% to 96% were seen once. The source was peripheral blood, collected at surgery. These receptors all come from a boy in the first two years of life with focal cortical dysplasia and intractable seizures. CDR3s include the opening cysteine and the closing phenylalanine or tryptophan. Each record gives: D gene, clone size, V gene, J gene, CDR3 DNA, CDR3 protein. A D gene is named only where the DNA matches it firmly. Size is omitted from some rows. Given values are once, few, many or a class for expanded clones.

TRBD1,NA,TRBV5-1,TRBJ2-7,TGCGCCAGCAGCTTGGAAAAGACCGGGACAGGGGCCTACGAGCAGTACTTC,CASSLEKTGTGAYEQYF
TRBD2,NA,TRBV3-1/TRBV3-2,TRBJ2-7,TGTGCCAGCAGCCCCAGTAGCGGGACCTACGAGCAGTACTTC,CASSPSSGTYEQYF
TRBD1,once,TRBV5-1,TRBJ1-2,TGCGCCAGCAGCTTTAGCAGGGGGCTATCAAAGGGCTACACCTTC,CASSFSRGLSKGYTF
NA,NA,TRBV5-1,TRBJ2-3,TGCGCCAGCAGCCCATTCCAGGGAAGCACAGATACGCAGTATTTT,CASSPFQGSTDTQYF
NA,NA,TRBV28,TRBJ2-1,TGTGCCAGCAGGACATGGGGCGGGCATGAGCAGTTCTTC,CASRTWGGHEQFF
TRBD1,NA,TRBV5-1,TRBJ1-4,TGCGCCAGCAGGTTGGGGACAGGCCCAACTAATGAAAAACTGTTTTTT,CASRLGTGPTNEKLFF
NA,NA,TRBV6-1,TRBJ2-3,TGTGCCAGCAGTGAAATAGTTGCCCTAGTGATGACTAGCACAGATACGCAGTATTTT,CASSEIVALVMTSTDTQYF
TRBD2,NA,TRBV7-9,TRBJ2-7,TGTGCCAGCAGCTTATATGCGGGGGGCACCTACGAGCAGTACTTC,CASSLYAGGTYEQYF
TRBD1,NA,TRBV5-5,TRBJ1-3,TGTGCCAGCAGCCGACCGAGGAAACAGGGGGCAGGTGGAAACACCATATATTTT,CASSRPRKQGAGGNTIYF
NA,NA,TRBV21-1,TRBJ1-5,TGTGCCAGCAGCAAAGTAGACCCGACTTCTTTTTCTAGCAATCAGCCCCAGCATTTT,CASSKVDPTSFSSNQPQHF
NA,once,TRBV5-1,TRBJ1-1,TGCGCCAGCAGCTTGCGGGGTGGGTTCATGAACACTGAAGCTTTCTTT,CASSLRGGFMNTEAFF
NA,NA,TRBV29-1,TRBJ2-7,TGCAGCGTTGAAGAGGGACATTCCTCCTACGAGCAGTACTTC,CSVEEGHSSYEQYF